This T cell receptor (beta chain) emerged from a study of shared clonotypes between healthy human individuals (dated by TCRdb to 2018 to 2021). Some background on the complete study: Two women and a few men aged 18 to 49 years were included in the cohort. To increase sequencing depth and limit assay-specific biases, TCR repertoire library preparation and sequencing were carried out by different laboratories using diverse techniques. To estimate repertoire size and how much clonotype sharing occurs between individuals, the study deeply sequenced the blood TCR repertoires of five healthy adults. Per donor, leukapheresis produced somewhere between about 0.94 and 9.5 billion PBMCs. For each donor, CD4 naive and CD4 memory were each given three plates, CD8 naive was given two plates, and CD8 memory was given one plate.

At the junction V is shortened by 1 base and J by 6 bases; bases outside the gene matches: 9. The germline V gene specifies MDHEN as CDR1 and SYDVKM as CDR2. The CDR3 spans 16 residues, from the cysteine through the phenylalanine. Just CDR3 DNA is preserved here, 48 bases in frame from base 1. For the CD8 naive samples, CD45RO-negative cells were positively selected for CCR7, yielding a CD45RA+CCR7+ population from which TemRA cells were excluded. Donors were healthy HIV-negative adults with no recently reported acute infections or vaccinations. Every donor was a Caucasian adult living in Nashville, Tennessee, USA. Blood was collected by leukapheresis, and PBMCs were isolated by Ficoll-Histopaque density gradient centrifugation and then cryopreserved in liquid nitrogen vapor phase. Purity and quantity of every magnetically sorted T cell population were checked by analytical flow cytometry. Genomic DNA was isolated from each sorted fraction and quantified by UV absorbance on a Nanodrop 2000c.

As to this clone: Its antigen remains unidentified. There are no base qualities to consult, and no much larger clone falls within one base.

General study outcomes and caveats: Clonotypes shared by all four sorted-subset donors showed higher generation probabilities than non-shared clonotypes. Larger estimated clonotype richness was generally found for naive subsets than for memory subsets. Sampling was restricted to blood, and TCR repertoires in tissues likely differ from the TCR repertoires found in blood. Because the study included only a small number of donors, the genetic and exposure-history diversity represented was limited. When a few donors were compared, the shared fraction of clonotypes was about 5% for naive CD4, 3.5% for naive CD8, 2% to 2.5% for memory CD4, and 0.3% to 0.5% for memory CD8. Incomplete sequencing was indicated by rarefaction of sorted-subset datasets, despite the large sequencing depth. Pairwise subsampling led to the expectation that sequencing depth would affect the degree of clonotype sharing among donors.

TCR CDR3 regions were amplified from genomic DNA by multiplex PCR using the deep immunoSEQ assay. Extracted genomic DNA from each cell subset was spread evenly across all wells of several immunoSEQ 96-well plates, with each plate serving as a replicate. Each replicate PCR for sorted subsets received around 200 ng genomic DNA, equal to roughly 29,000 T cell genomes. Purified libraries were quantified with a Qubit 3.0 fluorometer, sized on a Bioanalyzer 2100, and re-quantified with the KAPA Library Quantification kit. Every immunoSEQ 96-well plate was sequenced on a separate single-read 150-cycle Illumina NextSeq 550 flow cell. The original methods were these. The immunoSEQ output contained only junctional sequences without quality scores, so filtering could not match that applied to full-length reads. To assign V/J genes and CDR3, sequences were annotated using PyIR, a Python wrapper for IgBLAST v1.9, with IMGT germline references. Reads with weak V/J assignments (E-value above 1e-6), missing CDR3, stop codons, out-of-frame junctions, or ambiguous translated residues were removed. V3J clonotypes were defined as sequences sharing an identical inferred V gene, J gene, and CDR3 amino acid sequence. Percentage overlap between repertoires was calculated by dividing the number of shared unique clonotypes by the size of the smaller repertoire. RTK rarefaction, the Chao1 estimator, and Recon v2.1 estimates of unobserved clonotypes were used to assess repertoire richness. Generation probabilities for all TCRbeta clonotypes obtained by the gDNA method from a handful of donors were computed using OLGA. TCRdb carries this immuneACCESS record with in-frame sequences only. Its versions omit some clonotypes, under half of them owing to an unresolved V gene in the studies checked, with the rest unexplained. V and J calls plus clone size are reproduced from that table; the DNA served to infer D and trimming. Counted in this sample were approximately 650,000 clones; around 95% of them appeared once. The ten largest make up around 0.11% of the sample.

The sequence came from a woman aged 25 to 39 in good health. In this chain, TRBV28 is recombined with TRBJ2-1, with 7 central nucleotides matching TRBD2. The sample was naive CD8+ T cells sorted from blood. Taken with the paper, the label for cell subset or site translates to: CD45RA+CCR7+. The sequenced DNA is TGTGCCAGCAGTTTATCATACCTGGGGAGGGGCAATGAGCAGTTCTTC. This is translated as CASSLSYLGRGNEQFF.